The T cell receptor (beta chain) under discussion was sequenced for a study of T cell changes during pregnancy in multiple sclerosis. Trimming left V 7 bases short and J 7 bases short, with 16 bases between. This CDR3 is 14 amino acids long. Germline-derived CDR1 and CDR2 are SNHLY and FYNNEI. Clones were read by immunoSEQ multiplex PCR, and TCRdb kept only the in-frame ones, dropping some. There are under 85,000 clones in the sample; 75% to 95% occur only once, and roughly 0.44% lies in the top ten. This TCR derives from a female donor with multiple sclerosis, enrolled in a pregnancy study. The source material was CD4+ T cells from peripheral blood mononuclear cells, sampled in the second trimester of pregnancy. The rearrangement links TRBV2 to TRBJ2-2, with D tentatively TRBD2 (6 bases). The CDR3 protein is CASNRGGGGGELFF. CDR3 DNA: TGTGCCAGCAATCGTGGGGGAGGAGGCGGGGAGCTGTTTTTT.